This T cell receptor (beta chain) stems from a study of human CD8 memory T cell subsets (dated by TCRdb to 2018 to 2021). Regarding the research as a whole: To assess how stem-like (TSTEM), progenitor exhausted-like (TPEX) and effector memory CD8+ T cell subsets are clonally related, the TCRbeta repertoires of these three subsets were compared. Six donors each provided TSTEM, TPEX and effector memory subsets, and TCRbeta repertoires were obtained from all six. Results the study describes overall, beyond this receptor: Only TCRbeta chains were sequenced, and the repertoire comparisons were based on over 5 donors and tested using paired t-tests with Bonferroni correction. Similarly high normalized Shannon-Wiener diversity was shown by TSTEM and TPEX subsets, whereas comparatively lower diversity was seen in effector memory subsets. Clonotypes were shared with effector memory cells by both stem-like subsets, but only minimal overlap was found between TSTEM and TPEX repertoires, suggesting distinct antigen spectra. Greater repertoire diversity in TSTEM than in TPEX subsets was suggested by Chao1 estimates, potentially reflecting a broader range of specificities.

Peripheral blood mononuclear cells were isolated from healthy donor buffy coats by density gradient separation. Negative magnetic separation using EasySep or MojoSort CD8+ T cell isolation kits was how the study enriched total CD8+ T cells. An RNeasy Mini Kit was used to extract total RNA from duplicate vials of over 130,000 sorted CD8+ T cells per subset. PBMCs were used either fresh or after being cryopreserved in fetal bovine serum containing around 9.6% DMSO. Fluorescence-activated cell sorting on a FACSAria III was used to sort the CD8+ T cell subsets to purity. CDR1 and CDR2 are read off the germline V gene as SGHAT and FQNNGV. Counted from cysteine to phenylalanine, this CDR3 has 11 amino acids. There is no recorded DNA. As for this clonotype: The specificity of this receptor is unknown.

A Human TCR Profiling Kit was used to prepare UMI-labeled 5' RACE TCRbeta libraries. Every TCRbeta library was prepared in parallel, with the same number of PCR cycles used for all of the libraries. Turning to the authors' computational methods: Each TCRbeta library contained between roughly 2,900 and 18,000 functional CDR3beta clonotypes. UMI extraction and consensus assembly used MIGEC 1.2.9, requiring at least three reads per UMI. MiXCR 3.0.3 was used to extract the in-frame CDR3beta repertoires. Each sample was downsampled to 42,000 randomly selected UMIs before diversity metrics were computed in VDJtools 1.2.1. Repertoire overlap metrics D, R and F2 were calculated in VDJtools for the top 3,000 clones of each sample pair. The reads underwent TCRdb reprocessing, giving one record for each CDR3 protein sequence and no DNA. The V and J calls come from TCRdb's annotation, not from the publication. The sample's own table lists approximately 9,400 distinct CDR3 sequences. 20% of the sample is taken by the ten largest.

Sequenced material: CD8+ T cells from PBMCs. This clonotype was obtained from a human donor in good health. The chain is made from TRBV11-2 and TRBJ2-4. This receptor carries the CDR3 CASSHGVIQYF. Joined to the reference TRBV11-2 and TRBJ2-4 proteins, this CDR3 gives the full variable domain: EAGVAQSPRYKIIEKRQSVAFWCNPISGHATLYWYQQILGQGPKLLIQFQNNGVVDDSQLPKDRFSAERLKGVDSTLKIQPAKLEDSAVYLCASSHGVIQYFGAGTRLSVL.